The rows below give T cell receptor beta chains drawn from one sample of a study of vaccination and CD4 T cells after COVID-19. TCRdb reprocessed the PCR reads via MiXCR and lists one record per CDR3 protein. The table includes approximately 19,000 distinct CDR3 sequences, under 80% detected once. The specimen comprised CD4+ T cells from blood, sampled before SARS-CoV-2 vaccination. Every receptor here comes from a human donor who had recovered from COVID-19. Both conserved end residues are part of each CDR3. The order of the fields is CDR3 protein, CDR3 DNA, J gene, D gene, V gene, clone size. D genes are given only for firm matches. Clone size is stated in some rows and not others, as once, few, many or a class when expanded.

CATSDASGGRLTF TGTGCCACCAGTGATGCGTCCGGGGGGCGTCTCACCTTC TRBJ1-2 NA TRBV24-1 once
CASSRQGLLETQYF TGTGCCAGCAGCCGACAGGGATTGCTGGAGACCCAGTACTTC TRBJ2-5 TRBD1 TRBV7-2 few
CASSFNSGGGATQYF TGTGCCAGCAGTTTTAATAGCGGGGGAGGTGCTACGCAGTATTTT TRBJ2-3 TRBD2 TRBV27 NA
CSARDRLAVNTDTQYF TGCAGTGCTAGAGATCGACTAGCGGTTAACACAGATACGCAGTATTTT TRBJ2-3 TRBD2 TRBV20-1 NA
CASILGAWNTEAFF TGTGCCAGCATTCTAGGGGCCTGGAACACTGAAGCTTTCTTT TRBJ1-1 NA TRBV28 few
CSVRTGLNTEAFF TGCAGTGTCCGGACGGGTCTGAACACTGAAGCTTTCTTT TRBJ1-1 NA TRBV20-1 NA
CASTRDRAGIQYF TGTGCCAGCACCCGGGACAGGGCTGGCATTCAGTACTTC TRBJ2-4 TRBD1 TRBV6-1 NA
CATSRGLTATYNQPQHF TGTGCCACCAGTAGGGGTTTAACAGCAACTTACAATCAGCCCCAGCATTTT TRBJ1-5 NA TRBV24-1 few
CASSLRTGVKETQYF TGTGCCAGCAGTTTAAGGACAGGGGTAAAGGAGACCCAGTACTTC TRBJ2-5 TRBD1 TRBV27 few
CASSLGGEGSPLHF TGTGCCAGCAGTCTCGGAGGGGAAGGTTCACCCCTCCACTTT TRBJ1-6 NA TRBV7-3 NA
CASSRDSSSGNTIYF TGTGCCAGCAGTAGGGACTCGAGCTCTGGAAACACCATATATTTT TRBJ1-3 NA TRBV7-3 NA
CSARDPFDRASDTQYF TGCAGTGCTAGAGATCCGTTTGACAGGGCCTCGGATACGCAGTATTTT TRBJ2-3 TRBD1 TRBV20-1 NA
CASSLGAGVVQPQHF TGTGCCAGCAGTTTGGGGGCAGGGGTAGTACAGCCCCAGCATTTT TRBJ1-5 NA TRBV12-3/TRBV12-4 NA
CASSRTSGTTAGDTQYF TGTGCCAGCTCACGGACTAGCGGGACCACCGCCGGAGATACGCAGTATTTT TRBJ2-3 TRBD2 TRBV18 NA
CSASGTAGLAGVWETQYF TGCAGTGCTAGTGGGACAGCGGGACTAGCGGGAGTTTGGGAGACCCAGTACTTC TRBJ2-5 TRBD2 TRBV20-1 once
CASRGAAVRPQHF TGCGCCAGCAGGGGGGCAGCCGTCCGGCCCCAGCATTTT TRBJ1-5 NA TRBV10-1 NA
CASSPWDRGRNQPQHF TGTGCCAGTAGTCCCTGGGACAGGGGTCGCAATCAGCCCCAGCATTTT TRBJ1-5 TRBD1 TRBV19 few
CASSPGTSGSYEQYF TGTGCCAGCAGCCCCGGGACTAGCGGCTCCTACGAGCAGTACTTC TRBJ2-7 TRBD2 TRBV7-2 NA
CASSAGWEHTDTQYF TGTGCCAGCAGTGCGGGCTGGGAGCACACAGATACGCAGTATTTT TRBJ2-3 NA TRBV6-2/TRBV6-3 NA
CATSDPASGRAVDTQYF TGTGCCACCAGTGACCCAGCTAGCGGGAGGGCCGTAGATACGCAGTATTTT TRBJ2-3 TRBD2 TRBV24-1 NA
CASKTGSYNEQFF TGTGCCAGCAAGACAGGGTCCTACAATGAGCAGTTCTTC TRBJ2-1 TRBD1 TRBV6-1 NA
CASSPGDSNQPQHF TGCGCCAGCAGTCCGGGCGATAGCAATCAGCCCCAGCATTTT TRBJ1-5 NA TRBV5-1 NA
CATSEGGSNQPQHF TGTGCCACCAGTGAGGGGGGGTCCAATCAGCCCCAGCATTTT TRBJ1-5 NA TRBV24-1 NA
CASRPGTSTGELFF TGTGCCAGCAGACCCGGGACTAGCACCGGGGAGCTGTTTTTT TRBJ2-2 TRBD2 TRBV2 NA
CASSRLAGGYNEQFF TGTGCCAGCAGCAGACTAGCGGGAGGGTACAATGAGCAGTTCTTC TRBJ2-1 TRBD2 TRBV6-1 NA
CSATGTITQETQYF TGCAGTGCTACCGGGACTATCACACAAGAGACCCAGTACTTC TRBJ2-5 TRBD2 TRBV20-1 few
CAISEFAAGELFF TGTGCCATCAGTGAGTTCGCGGCCGGGGAGCTGTTTTTT TRBJ2-2 NA TRBV10-3 NA
CASSATSYRAGANVLTF TGTGCCAGCAGCGCCACCTCATACAGGGCTGGGGCCAACGTCCTGACTTTC TRBJ2-6 NA TRBV27 NA
CASRNTEAFF TGTGCCAGCAGGAACACTGAAGCTTTCTTT TRBJ1-1 NA TRBV21-1 NA
CASSPRSADTQYF TGTGCCAGCAGCCCGCGTAGTGCAGATACGCAGTATTTT TRBJ2-3 NA TRBV7-8 NA
CSAREGQVETQYF TGCAGTGCTAGAGAAGGACAGGTGGAGACCCAGTACTTC TRBJ2-5 TRBD1 TRBV20-1 few
CASRDDGGNQPQHF TGTGCCAGCAGGGACGACGGGGGCAATCAGCCCCAGCATTTT TRBJ1-5 NA TRBV6-1 few
CASSPRTSPTDTQYF TGTGCCAGCAGCCCCCGGACTAGCCCCACAGATACGCAGTATTTT TRBJ2-3 TRBD2 TRBV7-8 NA
CASSPLDIRNYGYTF TGTGCCAGCAGTCCATTGGACATTCGGAACTATGGCTACACCTTC TRBJ1-2 NA TRBV27 once
CAISESSGGDEQFF TGTGCCATCAGTGAGTCAAGTGGGGGAGATGAGCAGTTCTTC TRBJ2-1 NA TRBV10-3 NA
CASRKGTGTTDTQYF TGTGCCAGCAGGAAAGGGACAGGGACAACAGATACGCAGTATTTT TRBJ2-3 TRBD1 TRBV2 NA
CASTAVVGEDTEAFF TGTGCCAGCACCGCGGTTGTCGGCGAGGACACTGAAGCTTTCTTT TRBJ1-1 NA TRBV7-9 NA
CSAQNGGGVRETQYF TGCAGTGCTCAGAATGGGGGGGGGGTACGAGAGACCCAGTACTTC TRBJ2-5 TRBD2 TRBV20-1 few
CASSLAGPYNEQFF TGTGCTAGCAGCTTAGCGGGTCCCTACAATGAGCAGTTCTTC TRBJ2-1 TRBD2 TRBV7-7 few
CSASQGNQPQHF TGCAGTGCTAGTCAGGGGAATCAGCCCCAGCATTTT TRBJ1-5 NA TRBV20-1 few
CVSSRRALWGYTF TGTGTCAGCAGCCGCCGGGCCCTTTGGGGCTACACCTTC TRBJ1-2 NA TRBV7-8 NA